Sequencing of this T cell receptor beta chain was carried out in a study of blood T cell repertoires in COVID-19. Profiling relied on immunoSEQ multiplex PCR, and the TCRdb table lists in-frame clones only, not all of them. The sample has some 120,000 clones; roughly 84% are singletons. About this clone: Distinct nucleotide sequences in the sample also encode this CDR3.

The CDR3 runs to 15 residues. Germline V gene sequence: CDR1 SEHNR, CDR2 FQNEAQ (reference sequence). Unmatched junction bases numbered 3, after V lost 1 base and J lost 1 base. The specimen sequenced was peripheral blood. The chain carries TRBV7-9 and TRBJ1-1; 7 bases are shared with TRBD1. The TCR comes from a woman aged 25 to 39 who had recovered from COVID-19. The CDR3 is CASSLGRTGNTEAFF. CDR3 bases: TGTGCCAGCAGCTTAGGACGGACAGGGAACACTGAAGCTTTCTTT.